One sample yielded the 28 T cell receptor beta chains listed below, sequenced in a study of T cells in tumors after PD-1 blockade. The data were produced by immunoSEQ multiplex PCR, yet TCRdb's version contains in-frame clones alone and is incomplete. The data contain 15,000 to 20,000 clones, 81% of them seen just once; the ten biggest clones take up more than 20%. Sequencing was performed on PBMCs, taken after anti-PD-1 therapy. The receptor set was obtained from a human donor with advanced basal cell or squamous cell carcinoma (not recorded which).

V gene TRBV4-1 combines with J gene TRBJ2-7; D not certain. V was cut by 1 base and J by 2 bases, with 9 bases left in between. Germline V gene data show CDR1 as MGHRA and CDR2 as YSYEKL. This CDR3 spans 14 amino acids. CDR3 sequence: CASSQVGTTYEQYF. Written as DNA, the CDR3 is TGCGCCAGCAGCCAAGTAGGAACAACCTACGAGCAGTACTTC.

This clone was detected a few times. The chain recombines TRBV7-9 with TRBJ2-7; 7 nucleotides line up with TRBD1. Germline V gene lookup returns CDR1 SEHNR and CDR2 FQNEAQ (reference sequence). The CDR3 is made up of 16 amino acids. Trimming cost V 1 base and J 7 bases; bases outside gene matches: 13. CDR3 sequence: CASSLGAGTAFGEQYF. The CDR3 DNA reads TGTGCCAGCAGCTTAGGGGCCGGGACAGCCTTTGGAGAGCAGTACTTC.

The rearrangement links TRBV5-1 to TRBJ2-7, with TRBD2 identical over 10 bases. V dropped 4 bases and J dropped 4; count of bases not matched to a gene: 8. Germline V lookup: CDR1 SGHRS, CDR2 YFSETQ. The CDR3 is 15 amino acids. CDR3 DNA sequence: TGCGCCAGCAGCGGAACCGGGACTAGCGAGTACGAGCAGTACTTC. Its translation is CASSGTGTSEYEQYF.

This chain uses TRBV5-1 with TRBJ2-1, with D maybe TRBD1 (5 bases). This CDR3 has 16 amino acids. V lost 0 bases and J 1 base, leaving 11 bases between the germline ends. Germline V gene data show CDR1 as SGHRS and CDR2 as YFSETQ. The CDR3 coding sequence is TGCGCCAGCAGCTTGGGACAGACGACTTCCTACAATGAGCAGTTCTTC. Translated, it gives CASSLGQTTSYNEQFF.

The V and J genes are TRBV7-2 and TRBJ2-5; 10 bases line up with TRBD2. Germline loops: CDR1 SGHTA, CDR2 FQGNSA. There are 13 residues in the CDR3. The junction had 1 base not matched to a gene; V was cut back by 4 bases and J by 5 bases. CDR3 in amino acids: CASSSGLAETQYF. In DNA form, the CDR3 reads TGTGCCAGCAGCTCGGGACTAGCGGAGACCCAGTACTTC. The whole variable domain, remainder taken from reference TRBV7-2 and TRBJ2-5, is GAGVSQSPSNKVTEKGKDVELRCDPISGHTALYWYRQSLGQGLEFLIYFQGNSAPDKSGLPSDRFSAERTGGSVSTLTIQRTQQEDSAVYLCASSSGLAETQYFGPGTRLLVL.

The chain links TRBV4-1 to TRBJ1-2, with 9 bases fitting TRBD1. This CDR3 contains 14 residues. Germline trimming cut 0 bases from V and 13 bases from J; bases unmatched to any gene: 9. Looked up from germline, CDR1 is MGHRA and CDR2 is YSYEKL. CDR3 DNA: TGCGCCAGCAGCCAAGATCTTGGGACAGGGTTTTCCACCTTC. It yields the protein CASSQDLGTGFSTF.

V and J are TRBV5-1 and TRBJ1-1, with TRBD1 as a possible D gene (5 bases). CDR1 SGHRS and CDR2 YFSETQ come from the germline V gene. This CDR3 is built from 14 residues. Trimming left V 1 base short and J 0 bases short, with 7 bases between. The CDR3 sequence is CASSLWGMNTEAFF. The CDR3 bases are TGCGCCAGCAGCTTGTGGGGGATGAACACTGAAGCTTTCTTT.

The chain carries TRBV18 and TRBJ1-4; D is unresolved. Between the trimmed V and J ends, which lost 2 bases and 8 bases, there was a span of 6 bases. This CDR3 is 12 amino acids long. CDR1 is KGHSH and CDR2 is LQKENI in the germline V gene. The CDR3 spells CASSPIGEKLFF. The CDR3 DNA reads TGTGCCAGCTCACCAATTGGGGAAAAACTGTTTTTT.

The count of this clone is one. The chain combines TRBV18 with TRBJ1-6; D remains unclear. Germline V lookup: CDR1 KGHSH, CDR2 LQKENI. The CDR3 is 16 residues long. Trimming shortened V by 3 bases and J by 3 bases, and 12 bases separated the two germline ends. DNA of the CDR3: TGTGCCAGCTCACCCGAACCGGTTTTCTATAATTCACCCCTCCACTTT. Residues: CASSPEPVFYNSPLHF.

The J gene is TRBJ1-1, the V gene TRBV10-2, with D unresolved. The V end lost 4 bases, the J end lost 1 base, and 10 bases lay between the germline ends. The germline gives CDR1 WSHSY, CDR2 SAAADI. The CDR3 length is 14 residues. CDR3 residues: CASSGGSGNTEAFF. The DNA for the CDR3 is TGCGCCAGCAGTGGCGGGAGTGGGAACACTGAAGCTTTCTTT.

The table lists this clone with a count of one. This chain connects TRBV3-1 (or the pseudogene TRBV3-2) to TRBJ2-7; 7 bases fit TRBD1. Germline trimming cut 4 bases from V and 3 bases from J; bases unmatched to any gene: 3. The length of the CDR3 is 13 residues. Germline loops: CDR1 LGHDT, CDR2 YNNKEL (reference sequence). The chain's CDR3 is CASSLDRDYEQYF. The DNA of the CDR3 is TGTGCCAGCAGCCTCGACAGGGACTACGAGCAGTACTTC.

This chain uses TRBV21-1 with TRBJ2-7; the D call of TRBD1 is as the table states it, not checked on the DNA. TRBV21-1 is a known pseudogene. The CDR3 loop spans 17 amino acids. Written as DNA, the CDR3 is TGTGCCAGCAGCAAAAAATCGGACAGAGACAGCTCCTACGAGCAGTACTTC. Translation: CASSKKSDRDSSYEQYF.

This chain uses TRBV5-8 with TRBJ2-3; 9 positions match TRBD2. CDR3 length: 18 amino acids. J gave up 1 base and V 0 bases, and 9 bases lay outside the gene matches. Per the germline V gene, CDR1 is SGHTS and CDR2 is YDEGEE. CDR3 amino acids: CASSLELAGPLRTDTQYF. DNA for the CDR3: TGTGCCAGCAGCTTGGAGCTAGCGGGACCTCTCCGCACAGATACGCAGTATTTT.

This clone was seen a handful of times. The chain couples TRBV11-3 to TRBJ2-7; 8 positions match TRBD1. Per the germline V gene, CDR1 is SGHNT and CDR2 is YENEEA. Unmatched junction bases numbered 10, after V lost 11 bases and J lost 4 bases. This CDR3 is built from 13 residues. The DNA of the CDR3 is TGTGCCTGTTCAGGACAGGGTCCATACGAGCAGTACTTC. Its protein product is CACSGQGPYEQYF. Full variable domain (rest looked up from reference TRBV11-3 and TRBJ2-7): EAGVVQSPRYKIIEKKQPVAFWCNPISGHNTLYWYLQNLGQGPELLIRYENEEAVDDSQLPKDRFSAERLKGVDSTLKIQPAELGDSAVYLCACSGQGPYEQYFGPGTRLTVT.

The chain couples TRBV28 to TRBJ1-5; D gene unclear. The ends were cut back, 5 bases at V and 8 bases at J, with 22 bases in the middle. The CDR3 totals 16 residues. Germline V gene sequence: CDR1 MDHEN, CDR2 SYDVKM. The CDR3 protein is CASSREDSQLWEPQHF. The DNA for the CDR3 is TGTGCCAGCAGTAGGGAGGATTCCCAACTTTGGGAGCCCCAGCATTTT.

The CDR3 region is CASSRGQATSGNTIYF. Written as DNA, the CDR3 is TGTGCCAGCAGCCGTGGACAGGCAACCTCTGGAAACACCATATATTTT. The chain recombines TRBV5-6 with TRBJ1-3, with 7 bases matching TRBD1. CDR3 length equals 16 residues. The ends lost 4 bases at V and 0 bases at J; junction bases unmatched: 7. Per the germline V gene, CDR1 is SGHDT and CDR2 is YYEEEE.

The CDR3: CASSQDRGRGQPQHF. CDR3 sequence (DNA): TGCGCCAGCAGCCAAGACAGGGGGCGAGGTCAGCCCCAGCATTTT. This chain links TRBV4-1 with TRBJ1-5; 8 bases are shared with TRBD1. There are 15 residues in the CDR3. V shed 0 bases and J 6 bases; nucleotides not matched to a gene: 4. The germline CDR1 and CDR2 sequences are MGHRA and YSYEKL.

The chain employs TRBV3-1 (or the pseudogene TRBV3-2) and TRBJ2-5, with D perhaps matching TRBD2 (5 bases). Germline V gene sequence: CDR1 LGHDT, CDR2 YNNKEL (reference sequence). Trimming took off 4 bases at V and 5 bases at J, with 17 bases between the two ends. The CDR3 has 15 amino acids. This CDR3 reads CASSRRPVARETQYF. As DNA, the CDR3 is TGTGCCAGCAGCCGAAGACCAGTAGCGAGGGAGACCCAGTACTTC.

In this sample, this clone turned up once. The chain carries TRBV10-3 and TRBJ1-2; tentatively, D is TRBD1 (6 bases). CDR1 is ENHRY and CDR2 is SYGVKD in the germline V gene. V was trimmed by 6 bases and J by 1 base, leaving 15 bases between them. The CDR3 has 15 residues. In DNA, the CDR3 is TGTGCCATCAGCCAAGACGGAGGGGGTAACTATGGCTACACCTTC. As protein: CAISQDGGGNYGYTF.

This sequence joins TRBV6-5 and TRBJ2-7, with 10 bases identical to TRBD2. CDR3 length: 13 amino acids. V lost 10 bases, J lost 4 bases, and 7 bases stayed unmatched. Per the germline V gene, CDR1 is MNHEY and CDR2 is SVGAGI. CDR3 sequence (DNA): TGTGCCACCGCGGCTAGCGGGAGATACGAGCAGTACTTC. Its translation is CATAASGRYEQYF.

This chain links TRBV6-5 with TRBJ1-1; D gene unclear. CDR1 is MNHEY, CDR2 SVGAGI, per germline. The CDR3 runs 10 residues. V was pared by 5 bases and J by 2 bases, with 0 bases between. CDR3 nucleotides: TGTGCCAGCAGTAACACTGAAGCTTTCTTT. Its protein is CASSNTEAFF.

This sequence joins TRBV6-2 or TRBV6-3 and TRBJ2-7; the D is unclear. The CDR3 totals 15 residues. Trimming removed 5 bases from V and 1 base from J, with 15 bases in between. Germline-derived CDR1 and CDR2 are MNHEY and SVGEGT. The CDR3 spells CASSPVLLGSYEQYF. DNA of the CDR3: TGTGCCAGCAGTCCGGTCCTCCTTGGATCCTACGAGCAGTACTTC.

The CDR3 loop is CASSLTGGVTGELFF. The CDR3 DNA follows: TGTGCCAGCAGCCTAACAGGGGGGGTGACCGGGGAGCTGTTTTTT. The chain recombines TRBV6-6 with TRBJ2-2, with D possibly TRBD1 on 8 matching bases. Germline assignment: CDR1 MNHNY and CDR2 SVGAGI (reference sequence). Trimming shortened V by 6 bases and J by 5 bases, and 16 bases separated the two germline ends. The CDR3 loop spans 15 amino acids.

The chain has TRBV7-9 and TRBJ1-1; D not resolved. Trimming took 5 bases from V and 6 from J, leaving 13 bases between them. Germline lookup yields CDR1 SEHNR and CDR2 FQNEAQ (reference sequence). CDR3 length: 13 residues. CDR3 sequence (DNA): TGTGCCAGCAGCCTAGGCCGGACTGCTGAAGCTTTCTTT. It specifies CASSLGRTAEAFF. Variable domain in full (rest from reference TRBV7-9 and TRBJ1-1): DTGVSQNPRHKITKRGQNVTFRCDPISEHNRLYWYRQTLGQGPEFLTYFQNEAQLEKSRLLSDRFSAERPKGSFSTLEIQRTEQGDSAMYLCASSLGRTAEAFFGQGTRLTVV.

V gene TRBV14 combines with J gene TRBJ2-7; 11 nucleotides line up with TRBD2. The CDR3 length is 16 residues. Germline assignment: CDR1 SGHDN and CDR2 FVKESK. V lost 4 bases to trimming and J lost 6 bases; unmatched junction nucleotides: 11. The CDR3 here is CASSPGTSGIGGEQYF. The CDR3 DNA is TGTGCCAGCAGCCCTGGGACTAGCGGCATTGGGGGCGAGCAGTACTTC.

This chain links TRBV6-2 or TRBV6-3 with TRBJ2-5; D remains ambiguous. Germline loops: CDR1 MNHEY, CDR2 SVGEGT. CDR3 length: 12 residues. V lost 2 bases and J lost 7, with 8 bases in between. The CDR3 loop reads CASSYPEGTQYF. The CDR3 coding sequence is TGTGCCAGCAGTTACCCTGAAGGGACCCAGTACTTC.

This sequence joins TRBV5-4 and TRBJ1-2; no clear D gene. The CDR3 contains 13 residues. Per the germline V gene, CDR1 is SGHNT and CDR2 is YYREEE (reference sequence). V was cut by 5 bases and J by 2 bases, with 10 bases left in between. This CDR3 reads CASSSVQNYGYTF. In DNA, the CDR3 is TGTGCCAGCAGTAGTGTACAGAACTATGGCTACACCTTC.

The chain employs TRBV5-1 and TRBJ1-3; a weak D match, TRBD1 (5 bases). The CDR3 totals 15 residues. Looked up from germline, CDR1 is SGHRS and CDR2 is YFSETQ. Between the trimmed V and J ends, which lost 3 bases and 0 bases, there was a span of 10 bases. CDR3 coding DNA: TGCGCCAGCAGCTCATCAGGGCCCTCTGGAAACACCATATATTTT. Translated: CASSSSGPSGNTIYF.